The clone carrying this T cell receptor (beta chain) was counted a few times. Antigen specificity is unknown. Its ends do not fully match the called genes, so a read error is possible. The record originates from a study of cytomegalovirus exposure and HLA in healthy donors. Whole-study context: A previous analysis identified approximately 120 million unique TCR beta sequences derived from some 170 million T cells. Overall study findings and caveats: Accurate HLA-A and HLA-B prediction from TCR beta sequences was reported for most subjects.

PCR employed 60 Vbeta and 13 Jbeta primers. The protocol was immunoSEQ multiplex PCR, while the TCRdb copy is restricted to in-frame clones and leaves out a portion. The table records 100,000 to 150,000 clones, roughly 72% of them present only once. This CDR3 has 13 amino acids. Germline V gene data show CDR1 as SEHNR and CDR2 as FQNEAQ (reference sequence). Material for sequencing was PBMCs. The chain employs TRBV7-9 and TRBJ2-7; D may be TRBD2 (5 bases). The receptor was derived from a man aged 35 to 55 in good health and CMV-seropositive. The CDR3 protein is CSSSLAPGVEQYF. In nucleotides, the CDR3 is TGTTCCAGCAGCTTAGCGCCCGGGGTCGAGCAGTACTTC.